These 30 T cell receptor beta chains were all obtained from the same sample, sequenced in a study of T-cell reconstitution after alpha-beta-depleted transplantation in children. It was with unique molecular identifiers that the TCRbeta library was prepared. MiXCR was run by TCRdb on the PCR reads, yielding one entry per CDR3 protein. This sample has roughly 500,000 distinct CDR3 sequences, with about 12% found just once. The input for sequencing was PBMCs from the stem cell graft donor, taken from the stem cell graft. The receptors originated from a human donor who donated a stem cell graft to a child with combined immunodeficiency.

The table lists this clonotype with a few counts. For the CDR3, the DNA is TGTGCCAGCAGCCCCCACAGGACTAGCTCAGATACGCAGTATTTT. Encoded protein: CASSPHRTSSDTQYF. The chain joins TRBV3-1 to TRBJ2-3, with 8 bases lining up with TRBD2. The CDR3 is 15 amino acids. The V segment lost 4 bases and the J segment 4 bases; nucleotides outside the gene matches: 7. Germline V gene lookup returns CDR1 LGHDT and CDR2 YNNKEL (reference sequence).

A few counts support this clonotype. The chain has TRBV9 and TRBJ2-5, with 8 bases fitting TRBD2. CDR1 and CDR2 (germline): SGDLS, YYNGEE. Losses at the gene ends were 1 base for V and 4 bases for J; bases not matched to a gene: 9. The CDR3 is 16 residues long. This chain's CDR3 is CASSVWGSGATETQYF. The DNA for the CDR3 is TGTGCCAGCAGCGTATGGGGTAGCGGGGCCACAGAGACCCAGTACTTC.

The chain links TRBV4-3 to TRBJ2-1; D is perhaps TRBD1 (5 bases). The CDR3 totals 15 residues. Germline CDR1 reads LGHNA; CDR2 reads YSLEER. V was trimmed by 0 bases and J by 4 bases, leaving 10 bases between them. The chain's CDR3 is CASSQDRDRYNEQFF. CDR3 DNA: TGCGCCAGCAGCCAAGATCGAGACAGATACAATGAGCAGTTCTTC.

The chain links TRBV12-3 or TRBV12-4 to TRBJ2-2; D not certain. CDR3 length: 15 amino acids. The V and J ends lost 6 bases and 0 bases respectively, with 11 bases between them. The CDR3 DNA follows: TGTGCCAGCAGCGGCGGAGCTTCGAACACCGGGGAGCTGTTTTTT. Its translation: CASSGGASNTGELFF.

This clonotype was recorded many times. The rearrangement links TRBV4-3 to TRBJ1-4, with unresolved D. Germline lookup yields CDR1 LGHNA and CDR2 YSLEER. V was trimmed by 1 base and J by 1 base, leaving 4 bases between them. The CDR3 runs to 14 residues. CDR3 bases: TGCGCCAGCAGCCAAGTGGGAACTAATGAAAAACTGTTTTTT. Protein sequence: CASSQVGTNEKLFF.

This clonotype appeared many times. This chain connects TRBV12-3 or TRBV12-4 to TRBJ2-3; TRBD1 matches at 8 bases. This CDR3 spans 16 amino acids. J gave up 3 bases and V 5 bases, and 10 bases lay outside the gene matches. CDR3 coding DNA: TGTGCCAGCAGTCTACACGGACAGGGCAGGACAGATACGCAGTATTTT. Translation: CASSLHGQGRTDTQYF.

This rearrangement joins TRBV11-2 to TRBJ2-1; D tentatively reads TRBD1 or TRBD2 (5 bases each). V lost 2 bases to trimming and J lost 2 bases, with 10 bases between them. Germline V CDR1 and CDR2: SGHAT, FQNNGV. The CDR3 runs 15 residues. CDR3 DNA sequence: TGTGCCAGCAGCTTACGAGGGACCGCCTACAATGAGCAGTTCTTC. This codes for CASSLRGTAYNEQFF.

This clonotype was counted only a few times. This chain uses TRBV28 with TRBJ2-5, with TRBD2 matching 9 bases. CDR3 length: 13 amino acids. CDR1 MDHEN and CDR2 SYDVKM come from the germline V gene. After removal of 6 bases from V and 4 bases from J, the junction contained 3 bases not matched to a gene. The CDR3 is CASRVTSGETQYF. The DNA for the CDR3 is TGTGCCAGCAGGGTGACTAGCGGAGAGACCCAGTACTTC.

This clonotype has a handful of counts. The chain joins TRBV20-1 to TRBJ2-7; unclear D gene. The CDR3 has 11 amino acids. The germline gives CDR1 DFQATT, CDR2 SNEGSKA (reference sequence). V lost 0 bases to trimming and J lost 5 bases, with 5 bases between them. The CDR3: CSARDDNEQYF. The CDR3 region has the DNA TGCAGTGCTAGAGACGACAACGAGCAGTACTTC.

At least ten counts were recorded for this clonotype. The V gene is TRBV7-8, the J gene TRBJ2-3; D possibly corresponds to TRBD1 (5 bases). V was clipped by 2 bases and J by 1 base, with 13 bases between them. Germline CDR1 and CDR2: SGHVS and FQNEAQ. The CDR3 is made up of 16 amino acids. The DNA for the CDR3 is TGTGCCAGCAGCTTAAGGACCAACAGGCGCACAGATACGCAGTATTTT. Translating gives CASSLRTNRRTDTQYF.

The CDR3 DNA follows: TGTGCCAGCAGCCCTAGTGGCTTCCAAGAGACCCAGTACTTC. Protein: CASSPSGFQETQYF. The rearrangement uses TRBV7-9 and TRBJ2-5; no firm D call. The germline V gene encodes CDR1 SEHNR and CDR2 FQNEAQ (reference sequence). The V end lost 5 bases, the J end lost 1 base, and 11 bases lay between the germline ends. The CDR3 runs to 14 residues.

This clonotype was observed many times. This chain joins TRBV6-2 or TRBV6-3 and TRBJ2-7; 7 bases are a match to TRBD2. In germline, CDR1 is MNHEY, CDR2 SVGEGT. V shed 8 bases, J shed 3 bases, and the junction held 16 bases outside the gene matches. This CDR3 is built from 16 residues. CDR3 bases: TGTGCCAGCGGCATTCAACGACTAGCACAGGACTACGAGCAGTACTTC. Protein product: CASGIQRLAQDYEQYF.

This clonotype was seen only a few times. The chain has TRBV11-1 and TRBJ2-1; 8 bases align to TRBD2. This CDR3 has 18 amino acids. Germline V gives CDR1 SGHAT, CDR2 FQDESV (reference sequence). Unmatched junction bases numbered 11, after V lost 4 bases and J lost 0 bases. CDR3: CASSSFGGGSSSYNEQFF. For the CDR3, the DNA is TGTGCCAGCAGCTCGTTCGGGGGGGGGTCTAGCTCCTACAATGAGCAGTTCTTC.

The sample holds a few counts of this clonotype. The CDR3 DNA sequence: TGCGCCAGCAGCAGGGGACAGGTAGTGAACGAGCAGTACTTC. Protein: CASSRGQVVNEQYF. The rearrangement links TRBV5-1 to TRBJ2-7, with 8 bases identical to TRBD1. CDR1 and CDR2 from the germline V gene are SGHRS and YFSETQ. J was trimmed by 5 bases and V by 4 bases; bases with no gene match: 8. This CDR3 has 14 amino acids. Full variable domain (remainder filled in from reference TRBV5-1 and TRBJ2-7): KAGVTQTPRYLIKTRGQQVTLSCSPISGHRSVSWYQQTPGQGLQFLFEYFSETQRNKGNFPGRFSGRQFSNSRSEMNVSTLELGDSALYLCASSRGQVVNEQYFGPGTRLTVT.

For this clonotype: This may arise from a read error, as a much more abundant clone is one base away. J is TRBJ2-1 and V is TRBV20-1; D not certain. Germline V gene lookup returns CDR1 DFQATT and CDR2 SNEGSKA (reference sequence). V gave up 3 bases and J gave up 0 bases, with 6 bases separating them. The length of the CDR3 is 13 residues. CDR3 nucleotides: TGCAGTGCTAGGGAGAGCTCCTACAATGAGCAGTTCTTC. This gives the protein CSARESSYNEQFF.

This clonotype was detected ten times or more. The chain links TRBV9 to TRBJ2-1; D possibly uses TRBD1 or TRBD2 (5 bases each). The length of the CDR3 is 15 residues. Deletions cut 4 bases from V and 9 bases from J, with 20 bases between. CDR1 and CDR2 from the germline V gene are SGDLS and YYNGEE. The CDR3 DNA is TGTGCCAGCAGCAGTCCGGGTTGGGCGAGGGGTGAGCAGTTCTTC. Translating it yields CASSSPGWARGEQFF.

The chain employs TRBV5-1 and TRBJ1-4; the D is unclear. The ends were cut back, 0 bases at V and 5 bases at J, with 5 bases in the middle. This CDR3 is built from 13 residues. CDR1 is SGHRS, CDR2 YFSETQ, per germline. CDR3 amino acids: CASSLEVNEKLFF. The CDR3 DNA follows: TGCGCCAGCAGCTTGGAAGTAAATGAAAAACTGTTTTTT. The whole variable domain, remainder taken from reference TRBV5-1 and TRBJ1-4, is KAGVTQTPRYLIKTRGQQVTLSCSPISGHRSVSWYQQTPGQGLQFLFEYFSETQRNKGNFPGRFSGRQFSNSRSEMNVSTLELGDSALYLCASSLEVNEKLFFGSGTQLSVL.

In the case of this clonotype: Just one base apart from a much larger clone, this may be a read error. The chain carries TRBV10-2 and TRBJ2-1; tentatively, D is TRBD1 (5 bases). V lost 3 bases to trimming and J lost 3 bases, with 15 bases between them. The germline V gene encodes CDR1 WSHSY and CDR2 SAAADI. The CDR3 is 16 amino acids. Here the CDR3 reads CASSDGAFFLYNEQFF. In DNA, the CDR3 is TGCGCCAGCAGTGATGGGGCGTTTTTTCTCTACAATGAGCAGTTCTTC.

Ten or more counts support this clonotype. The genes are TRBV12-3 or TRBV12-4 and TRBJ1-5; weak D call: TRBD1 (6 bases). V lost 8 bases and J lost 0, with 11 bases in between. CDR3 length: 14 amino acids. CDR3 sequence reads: CASGGGYSNQPQHF. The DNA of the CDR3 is TGTGCCAGCGGTGGGGGCTATAGCAATCAGCCCCAGCATTTT.

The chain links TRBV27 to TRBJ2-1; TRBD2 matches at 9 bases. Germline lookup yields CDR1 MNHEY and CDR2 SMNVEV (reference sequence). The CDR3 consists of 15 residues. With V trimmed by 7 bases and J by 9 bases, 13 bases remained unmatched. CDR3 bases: TGTGCCAGCATTGGATGGGCGGGGGGGATGGGTGAGCAGTTCTTC. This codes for CASIGWAGGMGEQFF.

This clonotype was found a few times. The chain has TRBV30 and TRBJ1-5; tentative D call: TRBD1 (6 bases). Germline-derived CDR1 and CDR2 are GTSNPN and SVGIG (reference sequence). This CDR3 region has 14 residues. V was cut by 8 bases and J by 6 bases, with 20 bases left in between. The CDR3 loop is CAGGGRELSQPQHF. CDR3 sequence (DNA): TGTGCCGGAGGGGGTAGAGAGTTGTCTCAGCCCCAGCATTTT.

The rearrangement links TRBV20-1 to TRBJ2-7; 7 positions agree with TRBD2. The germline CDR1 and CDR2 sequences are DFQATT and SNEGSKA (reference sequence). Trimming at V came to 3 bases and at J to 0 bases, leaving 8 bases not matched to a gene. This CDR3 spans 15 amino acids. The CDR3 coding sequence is TGCAGTGCTAGTAAGAACGGGGGGTCCTCCTACGAGCAGTACTTC. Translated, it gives CSASKNGGSSYEQYF.

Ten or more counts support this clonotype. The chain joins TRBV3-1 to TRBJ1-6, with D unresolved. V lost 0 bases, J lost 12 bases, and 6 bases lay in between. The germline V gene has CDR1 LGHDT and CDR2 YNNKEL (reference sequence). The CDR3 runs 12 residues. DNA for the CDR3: TGTGCCAGCAGCCAAGATATAGAACCCCTCCACTTT. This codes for CASSQDIEPLHF.

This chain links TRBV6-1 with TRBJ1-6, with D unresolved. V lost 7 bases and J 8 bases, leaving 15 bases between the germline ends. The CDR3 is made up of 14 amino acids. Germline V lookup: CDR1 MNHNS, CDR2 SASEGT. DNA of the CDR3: TGTGCCAGCACCGGACTGCTGGGGTATTCACCCCTCCACTTT. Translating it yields CASTGLLGYSPLHF.

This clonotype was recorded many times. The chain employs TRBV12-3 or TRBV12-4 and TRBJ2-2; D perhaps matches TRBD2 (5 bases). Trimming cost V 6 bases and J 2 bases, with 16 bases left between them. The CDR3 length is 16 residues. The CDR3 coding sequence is TGTGCCAGCAGCACGCCACTAGGCCTCAACACCGGGGAGCTGTTTTTT. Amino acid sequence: CASSTPLGLNTGELFF.

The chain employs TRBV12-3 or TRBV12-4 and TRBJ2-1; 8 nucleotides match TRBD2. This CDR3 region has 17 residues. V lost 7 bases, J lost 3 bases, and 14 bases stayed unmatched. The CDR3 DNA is TGTGCCAGCACCTTAGGGGCGGGGGGCACTCTCTACAATGAGCAGTTCTTC. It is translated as CASTLGAGGTLYNEQFF.

In DNA form, the CDR3 reads TGTGCCAGCAGCCCCCCGAACCCGAGCTCCTACAATGAGCAGTTCTTC. Protein: CASSPPNPSSYNEQFF. The rearrangement links TRBV5-5 to TRBJ2-1; D not certain. CDR1 and CDR2 (germline): SGHKS, YYEKEE (reference sequence). CDR3 size: 16 residues. Trimming pared 4 bases from V and 0 bases from J, leaving 14 bases between.

The CDR3 here is CSARGGGDRRWEIQETQYF. In nucleotides, the CDR3 is TGCAGTGCTAGAGGGGGTGGGGACCGAAGATGGGAAATTCAAGAGACCCAGTACTTC. The V call is TRBV20-1, the J call TRBJ2-5; perhaps D is TRBD1 or TRBD2 (5 bases each). V gave up 1 base and J gave up 2 bases, with 26 bases separating them. Germline V gene data show CDR1 as DFQATT and CDR2 as SNEGSKA (reference sequence). This CDR3 has 19 residues.

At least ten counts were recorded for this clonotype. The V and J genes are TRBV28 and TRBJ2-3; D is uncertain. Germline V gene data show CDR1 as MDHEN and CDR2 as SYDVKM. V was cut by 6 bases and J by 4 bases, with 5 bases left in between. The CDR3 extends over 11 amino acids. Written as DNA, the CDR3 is TGTGCCAGCAGGGGATCAGATACGCAGTATTTT. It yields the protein CASRGSDTQYF.

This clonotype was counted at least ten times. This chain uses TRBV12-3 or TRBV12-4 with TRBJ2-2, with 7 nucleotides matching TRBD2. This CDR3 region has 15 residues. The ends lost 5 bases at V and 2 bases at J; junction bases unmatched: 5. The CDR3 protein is CASSPGLPNTGELFF. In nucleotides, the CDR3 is TGTGCCAGCAGTCCGGGACTACCAAACACCGGGGAGCTGTTTTTT.